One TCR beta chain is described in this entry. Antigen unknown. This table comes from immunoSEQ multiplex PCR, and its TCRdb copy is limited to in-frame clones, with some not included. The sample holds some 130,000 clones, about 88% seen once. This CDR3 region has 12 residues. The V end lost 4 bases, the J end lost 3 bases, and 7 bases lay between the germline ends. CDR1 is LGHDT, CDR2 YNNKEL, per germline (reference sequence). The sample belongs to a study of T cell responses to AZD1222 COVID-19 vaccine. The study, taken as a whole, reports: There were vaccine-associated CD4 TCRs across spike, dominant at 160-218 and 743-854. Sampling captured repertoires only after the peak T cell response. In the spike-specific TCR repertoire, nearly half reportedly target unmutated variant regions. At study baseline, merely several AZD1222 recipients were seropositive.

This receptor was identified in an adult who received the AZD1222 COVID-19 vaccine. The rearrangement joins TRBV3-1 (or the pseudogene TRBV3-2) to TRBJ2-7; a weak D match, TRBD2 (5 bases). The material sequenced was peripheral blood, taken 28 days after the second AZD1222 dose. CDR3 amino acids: CASSRAGYEQYF. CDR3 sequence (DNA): TGTGCCAGCAGCCGGGCGGGCTACGAGCAGTACTTC.